Below, 2 T cell receptor beta chains from the same sample are listed, as sequenced in a study of cytomegalovirus exposure and HLA in healthy donors (dated by TCRdb to 2016 to 2017). Library preparation used the immunoSEQ multiplex PCR assay. The multiplex PCR relied on a mix of 60 forward primers for TCR Vbeta segments and 13 reverse primers for TCR Jbeta segments. Drawn from immuneACCESS, this table holds only the in-frame rearrangements with V and J called that TCRdb kept. Clones are partly lost; checked studies trace under half to an unresolved V gene and leave the rest unexplained. The sample table gives about 210,000 clones. More than 0.75% of the sample rests with the top ten. The sequencing sample was made of PBMCs. Receptors originate from a woman under 40 in good health and CMV-seropositive.

This sequence joins TRBV6-4 and TRBJ2-7; 9 positions match TRBD2. The ends lost 4 bases at V and 2 bases at J; junction bases unmatched: 6. The CDR3 loop spans 15 amino acids. From germline, CDR1 is MRHNA and CDR2 SNTAGT. CDR3 sequence: CASSASAGGPYEQYF. As DNA, the CDR3 is TGTGCCAGCAGTGCCTCAGCGGGAGGCCCCTACGAGCAGTACTTC.

This chain joins TRBV9 and TRBJ2-1; TRBD2 might be the D (5 bases). V lost 5 bases and J lost 10, with 13 bases in between. CDR1 SGDLS and CDR2 YYNGEE come from the germline V gene. This CDR3 has 12 amino acids. CDR3 protein: CASSQTGYEQFF. CDR3 DNA sequence: TGTGCCAGCAGTCAAACGGGGTACGAGCAGTTCTTC.